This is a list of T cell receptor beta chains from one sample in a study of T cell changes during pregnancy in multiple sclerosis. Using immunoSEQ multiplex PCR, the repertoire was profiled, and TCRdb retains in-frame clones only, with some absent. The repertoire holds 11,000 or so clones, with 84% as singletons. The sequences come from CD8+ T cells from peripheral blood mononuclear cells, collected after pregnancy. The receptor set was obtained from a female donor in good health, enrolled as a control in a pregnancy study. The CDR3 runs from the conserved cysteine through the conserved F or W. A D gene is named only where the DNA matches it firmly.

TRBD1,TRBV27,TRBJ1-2,CASSLGQGANGYTF
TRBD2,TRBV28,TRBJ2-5,CAGKRTVKHSSGSYQETQYF
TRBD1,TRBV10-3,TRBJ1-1,CAIKERTGNTEAFF
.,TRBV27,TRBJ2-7,CATSSRLGSYEQYF
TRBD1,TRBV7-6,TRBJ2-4,CASSRGQGANIQYF
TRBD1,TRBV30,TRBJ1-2,CACRDRDSRNYGYTF
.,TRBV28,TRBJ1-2,CASSEMEQGYYGYTF
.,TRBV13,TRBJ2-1,CASSPGTNYNEQFF
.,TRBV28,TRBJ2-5,CASSSPQTNQETQYF
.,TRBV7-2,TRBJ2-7,CASSRLGFYEQYF
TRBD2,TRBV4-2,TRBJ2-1,CASSRLSGRNSHEQFF
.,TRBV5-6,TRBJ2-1,CASSSQGVANEQFF
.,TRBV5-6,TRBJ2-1,CASSLGAAGNEQFF
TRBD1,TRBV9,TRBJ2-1,CASARQGSGEQFF
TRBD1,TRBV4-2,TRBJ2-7,CASSQDATGGSYEQYF
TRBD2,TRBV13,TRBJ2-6,CASSRRRTSGGASGANVLTF
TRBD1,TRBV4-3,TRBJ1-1,CASSQDRTGLSEAFF
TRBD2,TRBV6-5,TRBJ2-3,CASSILAGGTDTQYF
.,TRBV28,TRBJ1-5,CASRSPGASNQPQHF
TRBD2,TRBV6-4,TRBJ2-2,CASSDGQGGTGELFF
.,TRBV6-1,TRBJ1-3,CASSDAAGTSGNTIYF
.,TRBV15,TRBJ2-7,CATSRVSREQYF
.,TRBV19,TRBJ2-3,CASSMGWGGRGVDTQYF
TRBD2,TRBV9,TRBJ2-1,CASSDRQTSGPYNEQFF
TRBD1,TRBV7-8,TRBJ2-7,CASSSTGTVTRNEQYF
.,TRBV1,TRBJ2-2,CTSSQVFRDSNTGELFF
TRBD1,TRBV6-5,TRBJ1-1,CASSYTDRGTEAFF
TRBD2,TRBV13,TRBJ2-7,CASSFRIAGRYEQYF
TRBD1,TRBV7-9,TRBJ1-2,CASSLVGTGGALPYGYTF
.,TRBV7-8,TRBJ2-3,CASSLAPDYPSDTQYF
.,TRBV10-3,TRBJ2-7,CAISEWAREREQYF
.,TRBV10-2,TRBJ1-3,CASSESYSGNTIYF
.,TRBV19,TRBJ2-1,CASTLTSSYNEQFF